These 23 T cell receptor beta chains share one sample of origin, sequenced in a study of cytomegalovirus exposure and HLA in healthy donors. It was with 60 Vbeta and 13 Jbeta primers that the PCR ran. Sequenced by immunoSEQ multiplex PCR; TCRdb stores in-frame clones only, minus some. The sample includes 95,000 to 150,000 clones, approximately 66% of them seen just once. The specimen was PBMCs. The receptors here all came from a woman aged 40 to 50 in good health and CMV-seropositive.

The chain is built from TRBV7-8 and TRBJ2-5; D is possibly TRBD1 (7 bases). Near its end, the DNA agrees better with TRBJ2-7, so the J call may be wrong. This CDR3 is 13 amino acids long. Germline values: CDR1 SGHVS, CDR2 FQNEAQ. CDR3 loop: CASSLPGGYEQYF. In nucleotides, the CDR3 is TGTGCCAGCAGCTTGCCAGGGGGGTACGAGCAGTACTTC.

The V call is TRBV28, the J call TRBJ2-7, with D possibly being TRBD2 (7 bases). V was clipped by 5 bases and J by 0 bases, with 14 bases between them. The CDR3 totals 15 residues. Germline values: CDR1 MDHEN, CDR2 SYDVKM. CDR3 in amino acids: CASSTSGGDSYEQYF. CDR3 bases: TGTGCCAGCAGTACCTCGGGGGGCGACTCCTACGAGCAGTACTTC.

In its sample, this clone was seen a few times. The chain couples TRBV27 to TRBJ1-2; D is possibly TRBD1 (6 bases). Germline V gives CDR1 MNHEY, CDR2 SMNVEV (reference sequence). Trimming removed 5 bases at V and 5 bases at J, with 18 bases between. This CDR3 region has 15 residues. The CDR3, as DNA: TGTGCCAGCAGTACCTCGACAGGACCTCTTTATGGCTACACCTTC. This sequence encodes CASSTSTGPLYGYTF.

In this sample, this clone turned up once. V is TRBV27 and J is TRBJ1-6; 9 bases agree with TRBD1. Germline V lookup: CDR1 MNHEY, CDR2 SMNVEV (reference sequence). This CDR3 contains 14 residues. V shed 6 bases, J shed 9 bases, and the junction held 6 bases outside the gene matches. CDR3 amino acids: CASRTTGGGSPLHF. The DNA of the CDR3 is TGTGCCAGCAGAACTACAGGGGGCGGTTCACCCCTCCACTTT.

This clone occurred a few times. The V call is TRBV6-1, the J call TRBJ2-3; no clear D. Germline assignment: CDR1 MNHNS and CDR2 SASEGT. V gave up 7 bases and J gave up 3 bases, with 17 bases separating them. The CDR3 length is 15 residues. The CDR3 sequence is CASKMTDPGTDTQYF. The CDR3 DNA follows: TGTGCCAGCAAGATGACCGACCCCGGGACAGATACGCAGTATTTT.

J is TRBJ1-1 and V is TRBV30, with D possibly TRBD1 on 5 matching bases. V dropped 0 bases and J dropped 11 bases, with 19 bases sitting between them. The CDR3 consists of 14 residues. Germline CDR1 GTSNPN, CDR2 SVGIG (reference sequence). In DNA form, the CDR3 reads TGTGCCTGGAGTGTCGCAGGCCGCCAGAACAGGGCTTTCTTT. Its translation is CAWSVAGRQNRAFF.

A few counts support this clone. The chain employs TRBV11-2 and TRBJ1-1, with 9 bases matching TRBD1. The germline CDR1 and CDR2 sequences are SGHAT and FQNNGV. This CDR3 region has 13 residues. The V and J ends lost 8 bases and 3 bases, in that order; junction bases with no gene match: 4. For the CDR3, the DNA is TGTGCCAGCCAACGACAGGGGGACACTGAAGCTTTCTTT. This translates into CASQRQGDTEAFF. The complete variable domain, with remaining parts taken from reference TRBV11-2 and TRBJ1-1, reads EAGVAQSPRYKIIEKRQSVAFWCNPISGHATLYWYQQILGQGPKLLIQFQNNGVVDDSQLPKDRFSAERLKGVDSTLKIQPAKLEDSAVYLCASQRQGDTEAFFGQGTRLTVV.

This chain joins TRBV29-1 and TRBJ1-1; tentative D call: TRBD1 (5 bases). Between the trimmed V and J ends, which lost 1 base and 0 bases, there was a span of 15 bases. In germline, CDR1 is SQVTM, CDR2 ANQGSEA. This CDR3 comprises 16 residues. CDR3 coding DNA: TGCAGCGTTGAAGGCGGAGGGGCCAACATGAACACTGAAGCTTTCTTT. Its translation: CSVEGGGANMNTEAFF. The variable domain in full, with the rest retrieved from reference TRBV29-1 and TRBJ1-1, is SAVISQKPSRDICQRGTSLTIQCQVDSQVTMMFWYRQQPGQSLTLIATANQGSEATYESGFVIDKFPISRPNLTFSTLTVSNMSPEDSSIYLCSVEGGGANMNTEAFFGQGTRLTVV.

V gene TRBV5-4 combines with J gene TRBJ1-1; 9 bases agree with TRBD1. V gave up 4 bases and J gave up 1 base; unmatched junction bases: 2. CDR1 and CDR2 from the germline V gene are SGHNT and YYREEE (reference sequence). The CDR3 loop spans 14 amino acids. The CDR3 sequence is CASSVDRGNTEAFF. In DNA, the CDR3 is TGTGCCAGCAGCGTGGACAGGGGGAACACTGAAGCTTTCTTT.

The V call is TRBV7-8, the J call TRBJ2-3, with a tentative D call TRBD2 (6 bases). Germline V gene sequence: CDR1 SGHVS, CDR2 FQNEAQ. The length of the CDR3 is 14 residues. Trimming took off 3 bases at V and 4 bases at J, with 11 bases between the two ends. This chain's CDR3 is CASSFPGEADTQYF. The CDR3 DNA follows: TGTGCCAGCAGCTTCCCGGGGGAGGCAGATACGCAGTATTTT.

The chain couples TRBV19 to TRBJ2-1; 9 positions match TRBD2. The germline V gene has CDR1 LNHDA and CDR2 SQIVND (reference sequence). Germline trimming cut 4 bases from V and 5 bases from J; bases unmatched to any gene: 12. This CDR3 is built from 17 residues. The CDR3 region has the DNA TGTGCCAGTAGTAGCCCCCCCCTAGCGGGGATTAACAATGAGCAGTTCTTC. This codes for CASSSPPLAGINNEQFF.

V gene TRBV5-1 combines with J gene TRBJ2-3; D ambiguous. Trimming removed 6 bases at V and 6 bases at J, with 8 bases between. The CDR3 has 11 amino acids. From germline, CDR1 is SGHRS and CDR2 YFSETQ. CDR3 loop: CASIFSDTQYF. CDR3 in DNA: TGCGCCAGCATTTTCTCGGATACGCAGTATTTT. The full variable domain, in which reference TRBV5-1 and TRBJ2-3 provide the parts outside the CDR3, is KAGVTQTPRYLIKTRGQQVTLSCSPISGHRSVSWYQQTPGQGLQFLFEYFSETQRNKGNFPGRFSGRQFSNSRSEMNVSTLELGDSALYLCASIFSDTQYFGPGTRLTVL.

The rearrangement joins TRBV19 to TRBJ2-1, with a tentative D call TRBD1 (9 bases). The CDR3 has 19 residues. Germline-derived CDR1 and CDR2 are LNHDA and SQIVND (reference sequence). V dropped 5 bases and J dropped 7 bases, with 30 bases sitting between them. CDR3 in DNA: TGTGCCAGTAGTTTTCCGGGACAGGGAAGCGAGACTAGCGCGAATGAGCAGTTCTTC. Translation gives CASSFPGQGSETSANEQFF.

The CDR3 DNA reads TGTGCCAGCAGCAGTGGGACAGGGACAAAGAATTCACCCCTCCACTTT. It encodes CASSSGTGTKNSPLHF. This rearrangement joins TRBV6-6 to TRBJ1-6; 9 bases map to TRBD1. Germline CDR1 and CDR2: MNHNY and SVGAGI (reference sequence). This CDR3 region has 16 residues. J lost 7 bases, V lost 6 bases, and 10 bases had no gene match.

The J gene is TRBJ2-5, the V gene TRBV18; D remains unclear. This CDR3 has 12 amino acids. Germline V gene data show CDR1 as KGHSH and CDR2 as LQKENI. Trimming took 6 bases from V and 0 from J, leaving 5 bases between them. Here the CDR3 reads CASSPYQETQYF. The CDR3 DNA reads TGTGCCAGCTCCCCGTACCAAGAGACCCAGTACTTC.

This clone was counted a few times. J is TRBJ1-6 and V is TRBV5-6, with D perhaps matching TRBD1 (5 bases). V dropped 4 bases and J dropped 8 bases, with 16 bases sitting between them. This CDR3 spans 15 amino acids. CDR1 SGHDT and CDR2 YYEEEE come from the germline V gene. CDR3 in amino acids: CASSVGGRAYSPLHF. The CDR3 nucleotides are TGTGCCAGCAGCGTGGGCGGCAGGGCCTATTCACCCCTCCACTTT.

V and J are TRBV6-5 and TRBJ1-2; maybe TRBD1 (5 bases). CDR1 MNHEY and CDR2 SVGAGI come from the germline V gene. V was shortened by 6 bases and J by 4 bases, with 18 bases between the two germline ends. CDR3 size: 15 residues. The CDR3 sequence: CASSEAGGSFYGYTF. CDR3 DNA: TGTGCCAGCAGCGAGGCCGGGGGGAGTTTCTATGGCTACACCTTC.

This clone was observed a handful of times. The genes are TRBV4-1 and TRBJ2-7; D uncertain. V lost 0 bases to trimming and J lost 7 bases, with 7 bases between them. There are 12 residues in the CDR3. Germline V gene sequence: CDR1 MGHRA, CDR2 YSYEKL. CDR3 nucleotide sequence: TGCGCCAGCAGCCAAGATTTGAGTGAGCAGTACTTC. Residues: CASSQDLSEQYF.

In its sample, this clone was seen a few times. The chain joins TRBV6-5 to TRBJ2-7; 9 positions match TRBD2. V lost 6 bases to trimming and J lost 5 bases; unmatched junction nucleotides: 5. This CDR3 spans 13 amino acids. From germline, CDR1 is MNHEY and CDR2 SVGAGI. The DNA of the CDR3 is TGTGCCAGCAGGAGGGCGGGGGGGGACGAGCAGTACTTC. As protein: CASRRAGGDEQYF.

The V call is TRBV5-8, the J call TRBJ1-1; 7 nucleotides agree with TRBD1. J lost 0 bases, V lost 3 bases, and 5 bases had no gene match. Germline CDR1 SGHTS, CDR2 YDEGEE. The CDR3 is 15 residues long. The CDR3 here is CASSSGQTLNTEAFF. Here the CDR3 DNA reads TGTGCCAGCAGCTCGGGACAGACCCTGAACACTGAAGCTTTCTTT.

The CDR3 DNA reads as TGTGCCAGCAGTTACCAGGGGCAGGTGAACACTGAAGCTTTCTTT. Translation: CASSYQGQVNTEAFF. The J gene is TRBJ1-1, the V gene TRBV6-5; TRBD1 might be the D (6 bases). V was clipped by 2 bases and J by 0 bases, with 10 bases between them. The germline V gene encodes CDR1 MNHEY and CDR2 SVGAGI. The CDR3 is 15 amino acids.

CDR3 residues: CASSLAGESPLHF. The CDR3 DNA reads TGCGCCAGCAGCTTGGCGGGGGAATCACCCCTCCACTTT. V gene TRBV5-1 combines with J gene TRBJ1-6; tentative D call: TRBD1 (5 bases). Germline V CDR1 and CDR2: SGHRS, YFSETQ. V was clipped by 0 bases and J by 10 bases, with 8 bases between them. The CDR3 loop spans 13 amino acids.

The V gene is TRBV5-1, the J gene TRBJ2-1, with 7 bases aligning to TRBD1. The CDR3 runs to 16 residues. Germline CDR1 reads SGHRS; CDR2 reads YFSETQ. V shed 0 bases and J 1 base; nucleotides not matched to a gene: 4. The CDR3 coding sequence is TGCGCCAGCAGCTTGGGACAGGGAATTTCCTACAATGAGCAGTTCTTC. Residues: CASSLGQGISYNEQFF.